These 19 T cell receptor beta chains were sequenced from one sample in a study of T cells and copy number aberrations in small-cell lung cancer. Produced via immunoSEQ multiplex PCR; TCRdb's table is partial and in-frame only. The sample carries about 2,000 clones, over 75% recorded once. Sequencing was carried out using normal tissue next to the tumor. The receptors shown here come from a man aged 50 to 59 with small cell lung cancer.

The chain carries TRBV28 and TRBJ2-6; 7 bases map to TRBD2. Germline CDR1 MDHEN, CDR2 SYDVKM. V shed 3 bases and J 3 bases; nucleotides not matched to a gene: 8. The CDR3 runs 17 residues. DNA of the CDR3: TGTGCCAGCAGTTTTGGGGAGGGGTTAGATGGGGCCAACGTCCTGACTTTC. Amino acids: CASSFGEGLDGANVLTF.

The CDR3 DNA reads as TGTGCCAGCTCACTTAGACTAGAAAGAAATGAGCAGTTCTTC. This codes for CASSLRLERNEQFF. This chain uses TRBV18 with TRBJ2-1, with D possibly TRBD2 on 6 matching bases. The CDR3 spans 14 residues. From germline, CDR1 is KGHSH and CDR2 LQKENI. The V gene lost 4 bases and the J gene lost 7 bases, with 14 bases spanning the gap.

The chain recombines TRBV18 with TRBJ2-3; the match to TRBD2 covers 9 bases. V gave up 5 bases and J gave up 2 bases; unmatched junction bases: 5. The CDR3 covers 15 residues. CDR1 is KGHSH, CDR2 LQKENI, per germline. The CDR3, as DNA: TGTGCCAGCTCAAGGACTAGCGTGAACACAGATACGCAGTATTTT. It translates to CASSRTSVNTDTQYF.

This sequence joins TRBV11-1 and TRBJ1-2; D remains ambiguous. V was pared by 5 bases and J by 8 bases, with 12 bases between. CDR3 length: 12 amino acids. Germline V lookup: CDR1 SGHAT, CDR2 FQDESV (reference sequence). CDR3 protein: CASSDFAGGYTF. The CDR3 DNA reads TGTGCCAGCAGCGATTTTGCAGGCGGCTACACCTTC.

The chain couples TRBV6-1 to TRBJ1-5; D is perhaps TRBD1 (5 bases). The length of the CDR3 is 15 residues. V lost 1 base, J lost 5 bases, and 12 bases lay in between. Germline V gene sequence: CDR1 MNHNS, CDR2 SASEGT. DNA of the CDR3: TGTGCCAGCAGTGAAGGAGGAACAGGTTATCAGCCCCAGCATTTT. It is translated as CASSEGGTGYQPQHF.

The chain employs TRBV18 and TRBJ2-7; no clear D. Trimming removed 2 bases at V and 2 bases at J, with 4 bases between. The CDR3 is 12 amino acids. In germline, CDR1 is KGHSH, CDR2 LQKENI. The CDR3 region has the DNA TGTGCCAGCTCACCAGCGACCTACGAGCAGTACTTC. Protein sequence: CASSPATYEQYF.

The V and J genes are TRBV29-1 and TRBJ2-7; 9 nucleotides agree with TRBD1. CDR1 and CDR2 from the germline V gene are SQVTM and ANQGSEA. The CDR3 has 15 residues. J was trimmed by 5 bases and V by 1 base; bases with no gene match: 9. The CDR3 loop reads CSVEGGTGKVNEQYF. CDR3 DNA sequence: TGCAGCGTTGAAGGAGGGACAGGGAAGGTAAACGAGCAGTACTTC.

CDR3 DNA sequence: TGTGCCAGCAGCCCACGCGGGACAGGGGCTTTCGATGAGCAGTTCTTC. It codes for CASSPRGTGAFDEQFF. This chain uses TRBV7-9 with TRBJ2-1, with 10 bases aligning to TRBD1. V gave up 5 bases and J gave up 8 bases; unmatched junction bases: 12. CDR1 is SEHNR, CDR2 FQNEAQ, per germline (reference sequence). The CDR3 covers 16 residues.

The chain recombines TRBV30 with TRBJ1-1; possibly TRBD1 for D (5 bases). V was pared by 5 bases and J by 2 bases, with 15 bases between. In germline, CDR1 is GTSNPN, CDR2 SVGIG (reference sequence). This CDR3 spans 14 amino acids. CDR3 in amino acids: CAWGEGHTNTEAFF. In DNA, the CDR3 is TGTGCCTGGGGGGAAGGACACACAAACACTGAAGCTTTCTTT.

The CDR3 loop reads CASRREYSNQPQHF. The CDR3 DNA reads TGTGCCAGTAGGAGGGAATATAGCAATCAGCCCCAGCATTTT. J is TRBJ1-5 and V is TRBV19; D gene unclear. The germline V and J ends were trimmed by 6 bases and 0 bases, with 9 bases remaining between them. This CDR3 has 14 residues. Per germline, CDR1 LNHDA and CDR2 SQIVND (reference sequence).

The DNA for the CDR3 is TGTGCCTGGAGTGACAGGGGGCGCGACACCGGGGAGCTGTTTTTT. The encoded protein is CAWSDRGRDTGELFF. This chain connects TRBV30 to TRBJ2-2; 9 nucleotides agree with TRBD1. With 1 base clipped from V and 3 bases from J, the junction kept 3 bases outside the gene matches. This CDR3 spans 15 amino acids. CDR1 GTSNPN and CDR2 SVGIG come from the germline V gene (reference sequence).

The V gene is TRBV28, the J gene TRBJ2-7; D is possibly TRBD1 (6 bases). CDR1 and CDR2 (germline): MDHEN, SYDVKM. The CDR3 covers 15 residues. V gave up 4 bases and J gave up 3 bases, with 16 bases separating them. DNA of the CDR3: TGTGCCAGCAGTTCCGGAATTAAGGGGGACTACGAGCAGTACTTC. Its translation is CASSSGIKGDYEQYF.

This chain links TRBV30 with TRBJ1-1; D call uncertain. CDR1 is GTSNPN and CDR2 is SVGIG in the germline V gene (reference sequence). There are 13 residues in the CDR3. Between the trimmed V and J ends, which lost 3 bases and 1 base, there was a span of 9 bases. The CDR3 spells CAWSHDRNTEAFF. In DNA form, the CDR3 reads TGTGCCTGGAGCCACGATAGGAACACTGAAGCTTTCTTT.

The chain joins TRBV9 to TRBJ2-1; 7 bases agree with TRBD1. Losses at the gene ends were 1 base for V and 5 bases for J; bases not matched to a gene: 6. CDR3 length: 15 residues. CDR1 is SGDLS and CDR2 is YYNGEE in the germline V gene. The CDR3 here is CASSVPGTENNEQFF. CDR3 bases: TGTGCCAGCAGCGTACCCGGGACAGAAAACAATGAGCAGTTCTTC.

This chain uses TRBV28 with TRBJ2-2; D unresolved. From germline, CDR1 is MDHEN and CDR2 SYDVKM. The CDR3 has 15 amino acids. The V end lost 2 bases, the J end lost 3 bases, and 10 bases lay between the germline ends. CDR3 nucleotide sequence: TGTGCCAGCAGTTTAGGAGACTTTGACACCGGGGAGCTGTTTTTT. Translating it yields CASSLGDFDTGELFF.

This clone showed up just once. The genes are TRBV2 and TRBJ2-5, with D perhaps assigned TRBD1 or TRBD2 (6 bases each). The germline V gene has CDR1 SNHLY and CDR2 FYNNEI. Trimming cost V 7 bases and J 4 bases, with 10 bases left between them. The CDR3 covers 12 residues. The CDR3 sequence: CASTEGGETQYF. CDR3 sequence (DNA): TGTGCCAGCACCGAGGGGGGAGAGACCCAGTACTTC.

This clone came up a few times. The chain couples TRBV27 to TRBJ2-7, with D possibly TRBD2 on 8 matching bases. Germline V gene sequence: CDR1 MNHEY, CDR2 SMNVEV (reference sequence). Trimming removed 0 bases from V and 3 bases from J, with 21 bases in between. The CDR3 runs to 18 residues. The CDR3 loop reads CASSLSSPLAGQIYEQYF. In nucleotides, the CDR3 is TGTGCCAGCAGTTTATCCAGTCCTTTAGCGGGACAGATCTACGAGCAGTACTTC.

The chain joins TRBV7-7 to TRBJ2-2; D is undetermined. The V gene's germline CDR1 is SSHAT and CDR2 FNYEAQ (reference sequence). The CDR3 contains 14 residues. The CDR3 sequence: CAVGSLPNTGELFF. The DNA of the CDR3 is TGTGCTGTGGGTTCGCTCCCGAACACCGGGGAGCTGTTTTTT. Using reference TRBV7-7 and TRBJ2-2 for the parts outside the CDR3, the full variable domain is GAGVSQSPRYKVTKRGQDVTLRCDPISSHATLYWYQQALGQGPEFLTYFNYEAQPDKSGLPSDRFSAERPEGSISTLTIQRTEQRDSAMYRCAVGSLPNTGELFFGEGSRLTVL.

The sample holds a few counts of this clone. CDR3 region: CASSTEEGYTEAFF. The DNA for the CDR3 is TGTGCCAGCAGCACCGAAGAGGGGTACACTGAAGCTTTCTTT. The chain carries TRBV5-6 and TRBJ1-1; tentative D call: TRBD1 (5 bases). CDR1 SGHDT and CDR2 YYEEEE come from the germline V gene. Between the trimmed V and J ends, which lost 4 bases and 3 bases, there was a span of 13 bases. The CDR3 runs to 14 residues.